This entry lists 8 T cell receptor beta chains sequenced from one sample in a study of spatial heterogeneity in lung cancer (dated by TCRdb to about 2019). Reading the label with the study, this specimen's time point is: sample taken at primary tumor resection. TCR sequencing used whole RNA extracted from tumor and nontumor lung tissue, or from cryopreserved PBMC samples, without cell sorting. Libraries were made using 5' RACE. The sequencing machine was a NextSeq 500. TCRdb applied fastp at Q25 and MiXCR to the public reads, then kept only in-frame beta chains. Each CDR3 protein gets just one entry, which takes the most common genes and DNA from the rows behind it. Here the sample has roughly 79,000 distinct CDR3 sequences; 10% to 15% occur a single time. The top ten hold 4.6% of the sample. Sequencing was performed on PBMCs, taken at surgery. The receptors derive from a male donor with early-stage non-small cell lung cancer.

V and J are TRBV3-1 and TRBJ2-1, with 13 nucleotides matching TRBD2. The CDR3 totals 15 residues. V was clipped by 4 bases and J by 8 bases; unmatched bases: 5. Germline V CDR1 and CDR2: LGHDT, YNNKEL (reference sequence). The CDR3 sequence: CASSPGLAGIHEQFF. For the CDR3, the DNA is TGTGCCAGCAGCCCGGGACTAGCGGGAATCCATGAGCAGTTCTTC.

This clonotype was seen ten or more times. The rearrangement joins TRBV24-1 to TRBJ2-7, with D tentatively TRBD1 (6 bases). Per germline, CDR1 KGHDR and CDR2 SFDVKD. The CDR3 is 13 residues long. Trimming took 3 bases from V and 4 from J, leaving 9 bases between them. The CDR3 DNA reads as TGTGCCACCAGTGATCCTCAGGGGTACGAGCAGTACTTC. As protein: CATSDPQGYEQYF.

The V gene is TRBV11-1, the J gene TRBJ1-2; D remains ambiguous. Trimming took off 5 bases at V and 4 bases at J, with 11 bases between the two ends. The CDR3 has 13 residues. The V gene's germline CDR1 is SGHAT and CDR2 FQDESV (reference sequence). The CDR3 loop reads CASSPLSGYGYTF. The CDR3 DNA sequence: TGTGCCAGCAGCCCCTTAAGTGGCTATGGCTACACCTTC.

The table lists this clonotype with a few counts. This rearrangement joins TRBV11-2 to TRBJ1-4; 9 bases agree with TRBD1. CDR3 length: 15 amino acids. V lost 4 bases to trimming and J lost 6 bases; unmatched junction nucleotides: 6. Germline CDR1 SGHAT, CDR2 FQNNGV. Here the CDR3 reads CASSSPTGGHEKLFF. CDR3 in DNA: TGTGCCAGCAGCTCCCCGACAGGGGGTCATGAAAAACTGTTTTTT.

This clonotype is judged medium-sized. The chain couples TRBV12-3 or TRBV12-4 to TRBJ1-1; D is perhaps TRBD1 (5 bases). Trimming pared 6 bases from V and 11 bases from J, leaving 19 bases between. This CDR3 comprises 13 residues. In DNA form, the CDR3 reads TGTGCCAGCAGGGCCCGGGGCCCTTTCACGGCTTTCTTT. It translates to CASRARGPFTAFF.

CDR3: CASRTAYEQYF. The CDR3 nucleotides read TGTGCCAGCAGGACAGCTTACGAGCAGTACTTC. J is TRBJ2-7 and V is TRBV6-1; a possible D gene is TRBD1 (5 bases). CDR3 size: 11 residues. Germline assignment: CDR1 MNHNS and CDR2 SASEGT. V gave up 6 bases and J gave up 4 bases, with 7 bases separating them.

The chain couples TRBV4-2 to TRBJ2-2; TRBD2 agrees at 7 bases. Looked up from germline, CDR1 is LGHNA and CDR2 is YNFKEQ. This CDR3 is 14 amino acids long. V trimming: 4 bases; J trimming: 5 bases; junction bases outside the gene matches: 4. CDR3 in amino acids: CASSPGLGTGELFF. In nucleotides, the CDR3 is TGTGCCAGCAGCCCCGGACTAGGGACCGGGGAGCTGTTTTTT.

This clonotype turned up a few times. As DNA, the CDR3 is TGTGCCTGGAGTGTCGACAGGCCATCGAGGGGTGGAAACACCATATATTTT. Translated: CAWSVDRPSRGGNTIYF. This chain links TRBV30 with TRBJ1-3; tentative D call: TRBD1 (6 bases). Trimming left V 0 bases short and J 3 bases short, with 18 bases between. Germline loops: CDR1 GTSNPN, CDR2 SVGIG (reference sequence). The CDR3 runs to 17 residues.